This TCR beta chain derives from a study of CD8 T cell repertoires and HIV-1 epitope variants. This table comes from immunoSEQ multiplex PCR, and its TCRdb copy is limited to in-frame clones, with some not included. The data contain 95,000 or so clones, roughly four fifths of them singletons. Overall study findings and caveats: Five or six clonotypes recognized Nef KF9, one HW9, none TAALDMSHF.

Details on this clone: The antigen remains undetermined.

The CDR3 loop spans 13 amino acids. Trimming at V came to 2 bases and at J to 7 bases, leaving 5 bases not matched to a gene. CDR1 is MNHEY, CDR2 SVGAGI, per germline. The sample taken for sequencing was uncultured baseline CD8+ T cells from peripheral blood mononuclear cells (PBMCs). This chain joins TRBV6-5 and TRBJ2-7; TRBD2 matches 7 bases. The receptor was derived from a male donor with HIV. The CDR3 here is CASSYRGVQEQYF. CDR3 bases: TGTGCCAGCAGTTACCGGGGGGTGCAAGAGCAGTACTTC.